The entry below gives a single TCR beta chain sequence along with its context. Its matching antigen is unknown. These data originate in a study of shared clonotypes between healthy human individuals. The overall study: Contributing individuals were a couple of females and a few males aged 18 to 49. Study results and limitations: It was expected that sequencing depth would affect clonotype sharing among donors. Non-shared clonotypes were found to have lower generation probabilities than the clonotypes that were shared by all four of the sorted-subset donors.

The CDR3 is 14 amino acids. From germline, CDR1 is ENHRY and CDR2 SYGVKD. Trimming left V 7 bases short and J 3 bases short, with 16 bases between. Genomic DNA of each subset was evenly split across several immunoSEQ plates. Clones were read by immunoSEQ multiplex PCR, and TCRdb kept only the in-frame ones, dropping some. This sample has roughly 2 million clones; approximately 94% occur once, and the top ten carry approximately 0.13%. This sequence joins TRBV10-3 and TRBJ2-7; D is possibly TRBD1 (6 bases). This clonotype was sampled from a young man in good health. Material: naive CD4+ T cells sorted from blood. Noted subset: CD45RA+ positively selected. The CDR3 DNA reads as TGTGCCATCAAGGGGGTCCAGAAGGACTACGAGCAGTACTTC. This gives the protein CAIKGVQKDYEQYF.